This entry features one TCR beta chain sequence. Seattle's cohort entered during active infection and was followed longitudinally. Original processing notes: Researchers report that nucleated cell counts were estimated from reference gene primer amplification. The data were produced by immunoSEQ multiplex PCR, yet TCRdb's version contains in-frame clones alone and is incomplete. That table is the source of V, J and clone size, and D and trimming were worked out from the DNA. The sample includes roughly 400,000 clones, over 75% of them seen just once. This specimen comes from a study of blood T cell repertoires in COVID-19. On the study more broadly: COVID-19 samples collected from the United States, Italy and Spain covered acute and convalescent phases.

The V gene end was trimmed by 7 bases and the J gene end by 2 bases; junction bases not matched to a gene: 4. There are 14 residues in the CDR3. Germline V gives CDR1 LNHDA, CDR2 SQIVND (reference sequence). The chain is built from TRBV19 and TRBJ2-1; the match to TRBD2 covers 8 bases. This TCR came from a woman aged 55-69 years with COVID-19, enrolled during active disease. The sample was peripheral blood. Written as DNA, the CDR3 is TGTGCCAGTACCCTTAGCGGGGCCTACAATGAGCAGTTCTTC. Translation gives CASTLSGAYNEQFF.